The present entry profiles one T cell receptor beta chain with its context. The data were taken from a study of technical replicates of blood from several donors. The ends lost 10 bases at V and 5 bases at J; junction bases unmatched: 13. From germline, CDR1 is LNHDA and CDR2 SQIVND (reference sequence). This CDR3 has 14 amino acids. Sequenced by immunoSEQ multiplex PCR; TCRdb stores in-frame clones only, minus some. Of roughly 11,000 clones listed, over 85% are singletons. Sequencing was done on a sample of PBMCs. This TCR derives from a human donor in good health. The rearrangement joins TRBV19 to TRBJ2-7; 8 bases agree with TRBD1. Here the CDR3 reads CATADRAYTDEQYF. CDR3 bases: TGTGCCACTGCGGACAGGGCGTACACCGACGAGCAGTACTTC.